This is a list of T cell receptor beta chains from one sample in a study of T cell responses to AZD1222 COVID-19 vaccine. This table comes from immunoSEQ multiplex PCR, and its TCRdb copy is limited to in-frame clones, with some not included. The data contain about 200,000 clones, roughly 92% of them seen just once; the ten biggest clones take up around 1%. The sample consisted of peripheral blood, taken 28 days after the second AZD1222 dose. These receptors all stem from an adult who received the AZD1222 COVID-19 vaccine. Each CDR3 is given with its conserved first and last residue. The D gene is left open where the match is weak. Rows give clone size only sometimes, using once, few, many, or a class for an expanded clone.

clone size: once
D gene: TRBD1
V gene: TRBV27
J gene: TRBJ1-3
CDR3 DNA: TGTGCCAGCAGTTCCTCCAACAGACAGGGAGATGGGTCTGGAAACACCATATATTTT
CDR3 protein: CASSSSNRQGDGSGNTIYF

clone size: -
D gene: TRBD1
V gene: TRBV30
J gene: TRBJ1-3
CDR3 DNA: TGTGCGCGGAGGAGCGGGACAGGGACAGGAAACACCATATATTTT
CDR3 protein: CARRSGTGTGNTIYF

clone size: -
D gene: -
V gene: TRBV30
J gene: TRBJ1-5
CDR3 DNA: TGTGCCTGGAGTCCGGGACCTGTTAGCAATCAGCCCCAGCATTTT
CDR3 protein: CAWSPGPVSNQPQHF

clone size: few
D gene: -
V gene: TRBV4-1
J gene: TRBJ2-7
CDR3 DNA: TGCGCCAGCAGCCTCTACCCCCCCGGACAAGTTGGGCGGGAGCAGTACTTC
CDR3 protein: CASSLYPPGQVGREQYF

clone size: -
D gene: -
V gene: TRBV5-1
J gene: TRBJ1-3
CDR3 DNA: TGCGCCAGCAGCTTGGCCGGGGGGCAGTCTGGAAACACCATATATTTT
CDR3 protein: CASSLAGGQSGNTIYF

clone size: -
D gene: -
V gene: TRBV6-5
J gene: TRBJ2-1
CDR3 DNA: TGTGCCAGCAGTTACAACAGCCGGGATGAGCAGTTCTTC
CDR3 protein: CASSYNSRDEQFF

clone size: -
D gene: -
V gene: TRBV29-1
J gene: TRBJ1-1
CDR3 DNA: TGCAGCGTTGTTTCCGGGGGTTTAACTGAAGCTTTCTTT
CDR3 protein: CSVVSGGLTEAFF

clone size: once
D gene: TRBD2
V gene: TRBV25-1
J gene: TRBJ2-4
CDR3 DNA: TGTGCCAGCAGTCTCCCAGGAGGGCGGGGGGCCAAAAACATTCAGTACTTC
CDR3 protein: CASSLPGGRGAKNIQYF

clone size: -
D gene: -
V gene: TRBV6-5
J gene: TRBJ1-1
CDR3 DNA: TGTGCCAGCAGAGGGAGGGCTAACACTGAAGCTTTCTTT
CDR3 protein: CASRGRANTEAFF

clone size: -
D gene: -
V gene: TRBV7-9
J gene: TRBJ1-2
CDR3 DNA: TGTGCCAGCAGCTTAGAGGCCCCTAACTATGGCTACACCTTC
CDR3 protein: CASSLEAPNYGYTF

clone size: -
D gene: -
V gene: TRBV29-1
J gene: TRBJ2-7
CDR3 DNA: TGCAGCGTTGAACGAAGCTACGAGCAGTACTTC
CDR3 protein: CSVERSYEQYF

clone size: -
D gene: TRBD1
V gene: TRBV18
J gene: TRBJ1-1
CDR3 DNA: TGTGCCAGCTCATCCGGACAGGGGAGAGGCACTGAAGCTTTCTTT
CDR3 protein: CASSSGQGRGTEAFF

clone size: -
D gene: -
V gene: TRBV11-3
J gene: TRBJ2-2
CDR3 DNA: TGTGCCAGCAGCTTAGGAGGATGGGGGGAGCTGTTTTTT
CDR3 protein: CASSLGGWGELFF

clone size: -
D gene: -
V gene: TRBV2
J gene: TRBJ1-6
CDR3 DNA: TGTGCCAGCAGATTACAAGAGCGCTCACCCCTCCACTTT
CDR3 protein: CASRLQERSPLHF

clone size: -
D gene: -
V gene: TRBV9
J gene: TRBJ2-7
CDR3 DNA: TGTGCCAGCACCCCTGGGCCGGGGCCGATCTCCGAGCAGTACTTC
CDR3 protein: CASTPGPGPISEQYF

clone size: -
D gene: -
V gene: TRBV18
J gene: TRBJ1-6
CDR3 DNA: TGTGCCAGCTCACCAAAGGAGGTCCCTAATTCACCCCTCCACTTT
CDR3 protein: CASSPKEVPNSPLHF

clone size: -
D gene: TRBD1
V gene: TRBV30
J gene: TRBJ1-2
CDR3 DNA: TGTGCCTGGAGTACCGGGACAGGCGGCTACACCTTC
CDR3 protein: CAWSTGTGGYTF

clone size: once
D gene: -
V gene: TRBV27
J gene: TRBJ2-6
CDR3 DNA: TGTGCCAGCAGTTTAGCTCCCTCTGGGGCCAACGTCCTGACTTTC
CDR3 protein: CASSLAPSGANVLTF

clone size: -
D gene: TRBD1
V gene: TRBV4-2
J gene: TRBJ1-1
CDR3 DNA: TGTGCCAGCAGCCCCCGGGTTGGGACAGGGGACGGGAGTGAAGCTTTCTTT
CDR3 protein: CASSPRVGTGDGSEAFF

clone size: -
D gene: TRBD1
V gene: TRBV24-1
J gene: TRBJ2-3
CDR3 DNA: TGTGCCACCACACAGGGGACAACTAGCACAGATACGCAGTATTTT
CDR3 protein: CATTQGTTSTDTQYF

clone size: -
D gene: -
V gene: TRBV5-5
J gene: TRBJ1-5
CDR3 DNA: TGTGCCAGCAGCTTGGACAATCAGCCCCAGCATTTT
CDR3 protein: CASSLDNQPQHF

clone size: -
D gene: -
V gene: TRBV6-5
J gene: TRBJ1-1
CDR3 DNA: TGTGCCAGCAGTTCAGTCAGGACTGAAGCTTTCTTT
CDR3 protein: CASSSVRTEAFF

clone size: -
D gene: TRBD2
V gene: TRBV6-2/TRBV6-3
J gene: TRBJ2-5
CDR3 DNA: TGTGCCAGCAGTTACTTGGGGACTAGCGGACCGGGCTGGGAGACCCAGTACTTC
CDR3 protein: CASSYLGTSGPGWETQYF

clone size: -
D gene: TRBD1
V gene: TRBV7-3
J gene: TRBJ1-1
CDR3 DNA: TGTGCCAGCAGCCCATCCCTAACAGGGGTGACCACTGAAGCTTTCTTT
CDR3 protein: CASSPSLTGVTTEAFF

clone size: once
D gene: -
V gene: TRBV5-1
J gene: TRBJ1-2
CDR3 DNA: TGCGCCAGCAGCTTCGAAGGGAATGGCTACACCTTC
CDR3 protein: CASSFEGNGYTF

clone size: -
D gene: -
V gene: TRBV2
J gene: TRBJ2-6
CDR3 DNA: TGTGCCAGCAGTGGGCCCAGCTCTGGGGCCAACGTCCTGACTTTC
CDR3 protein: CASSGPSSGANVLTF

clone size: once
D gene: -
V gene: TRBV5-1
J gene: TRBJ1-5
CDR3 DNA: TGCGCCAGCAGCTTGGCGGGGGATAGCAATCAGCCCCAGCATTTT
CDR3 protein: CASSLAGDSNQPQHF

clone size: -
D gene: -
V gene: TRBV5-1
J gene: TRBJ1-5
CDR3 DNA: TGCGCCAGCAGCCCGGAGGGCAGGGGTCATCAGCCCCAGCATTTT
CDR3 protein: CASSPEGRGHQPQHF

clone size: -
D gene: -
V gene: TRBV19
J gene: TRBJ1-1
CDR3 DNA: TGTGCCAGTAGTATCCGGGAGAACACTGAAGCTTTCTTT
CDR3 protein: CASSIRENTEAFF

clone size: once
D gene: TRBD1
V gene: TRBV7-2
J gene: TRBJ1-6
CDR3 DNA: TGTGCCAGCAGCTTAGTGGACAGGGAGAATTCACCCCTCCACTTT
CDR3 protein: CASSLVDRENSPLHF

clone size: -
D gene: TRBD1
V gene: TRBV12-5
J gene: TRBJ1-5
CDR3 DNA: TGTGCTAGTGGTTTGAAACAGGGGCATCAGCCCCAGCATTTT
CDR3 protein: CASGLKQGHQPQHF

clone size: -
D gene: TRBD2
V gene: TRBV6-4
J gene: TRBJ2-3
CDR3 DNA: TGTGCCAGCAGTGAAGGGACTAGCGGCCGCACAGATACGCAGTATTTT
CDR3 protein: CASSEGTSGRTDTQYF

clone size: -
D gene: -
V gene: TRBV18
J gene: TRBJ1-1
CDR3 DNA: TGTGCCAGCTCATTACAGGGCATGAACACTGAAGCTTTCTTT
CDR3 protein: CASSLQGMNTEAFF

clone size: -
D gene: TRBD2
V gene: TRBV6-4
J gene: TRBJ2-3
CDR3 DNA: TGTGCCAGCAGCCCCGCGGGAGCGGGGGGGCCAGATACGCAGTATTTT
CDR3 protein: CASSPAGAGGPDTQYF

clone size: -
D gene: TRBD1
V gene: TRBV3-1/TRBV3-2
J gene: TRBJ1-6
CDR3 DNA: TGTGCCAGCAGGACAGGACAGGATAATTCACCCCTCCACTTT
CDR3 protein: CASRTGQDNSPLHF

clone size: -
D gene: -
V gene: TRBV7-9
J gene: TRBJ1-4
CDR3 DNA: TGTGCCAGCGCAGCAACTAATGAAAAACTGTTTTTT
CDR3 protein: CASAATNEKLFF

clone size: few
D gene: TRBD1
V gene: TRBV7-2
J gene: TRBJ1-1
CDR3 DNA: TGTGCCAGCAGCTTTGACAGGGGGGGTTACACTGAAGCTTTCTTT
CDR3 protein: CASSFDRGGYTEAFF

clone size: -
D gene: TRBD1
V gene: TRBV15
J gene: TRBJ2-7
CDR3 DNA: TGTGCCACCAGCAGTGGAAGCGGACAGGGCCCTTTCTACGAGCAGTACTTC
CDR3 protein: CATSSGSGQGPFYEQYF

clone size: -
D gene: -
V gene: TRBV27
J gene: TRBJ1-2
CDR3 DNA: TGTGCCAGCAGTCCCCAGGAGAGGGGTCATGGCTACACCTTC
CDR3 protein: CASSPQERGHGYTF

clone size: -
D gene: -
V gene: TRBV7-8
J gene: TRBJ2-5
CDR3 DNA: TGTGCCAGCAGCATGAGGGATTTGCGCGAAGAGACCCAGTACTTC
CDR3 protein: CASSMRDLREETQYF

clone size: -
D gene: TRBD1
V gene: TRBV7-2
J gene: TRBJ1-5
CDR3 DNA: TGTGCCAGCAGCGCCTCGGGACAGGGGGTCCCCCAGCATTTT
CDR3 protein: CASSASGQGVPQHF

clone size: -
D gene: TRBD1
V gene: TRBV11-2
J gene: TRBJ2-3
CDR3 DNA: TGTGCCAGCAGTCATTGGACAGGGCGAGTCAACAGAGATACGCAGTATTTT
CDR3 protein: CASSHWTGRVNRDTQYF

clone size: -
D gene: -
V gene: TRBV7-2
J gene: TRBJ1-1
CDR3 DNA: TGTGCCAGCAGCTCACGGACGGGGATGAACACTGAAGCTTTCTTT
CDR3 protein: CASSSRTGMNTEAFF

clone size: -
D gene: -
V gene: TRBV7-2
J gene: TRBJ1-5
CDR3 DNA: TGTGCCAGCAGCCCCGGGGGGTTGAGCAATCAGCCCCAGCATTTT
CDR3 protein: CASSPGGLSNQPQHF

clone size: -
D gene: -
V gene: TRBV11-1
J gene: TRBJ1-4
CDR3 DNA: TGTGCCAGCAGCTCCGACAGGCATAATGAAAAACTGTTTTTT
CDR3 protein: CASSSDRHNEKLFF

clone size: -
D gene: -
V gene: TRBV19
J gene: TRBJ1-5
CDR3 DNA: TGTGCCAGTAGTATAATGGGGGCTGAGGGTCAGCCCCAGCATTTT
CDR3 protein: CASSIMGAEGQPQHF

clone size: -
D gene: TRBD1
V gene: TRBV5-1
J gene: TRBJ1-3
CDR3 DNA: TGCGCCAGCAGCCAAGGACAGGGAGAAGGTGGAAACACCATATATTTT
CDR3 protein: CASSQGQGEGGNTIYF

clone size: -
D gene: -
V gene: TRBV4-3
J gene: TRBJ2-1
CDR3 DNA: TGCGCCAGCAGCCGAGAGGTAGGGGGCTACAATGAGCAGTTCTTC
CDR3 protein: CASSREVGGYNEQFF

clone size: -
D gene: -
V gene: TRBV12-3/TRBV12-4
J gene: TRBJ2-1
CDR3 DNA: TGTGCCAGCAATGGACCCTTAGGCAATGAGCAGTTCTTC
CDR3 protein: CASNGPLGNEQFF

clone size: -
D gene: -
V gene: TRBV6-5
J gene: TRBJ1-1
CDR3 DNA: TGTGCCACCCTCAGAGGGTCCGTGCTCACTGAAGCTTTCTTT
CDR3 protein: CATLRGSVLTEAFF

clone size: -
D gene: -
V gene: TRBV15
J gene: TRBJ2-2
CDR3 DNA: TGTGCCACCAGCAGAGATCGGACGGAGGTCGGGGAGCTGTTTTTT
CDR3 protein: CATSRDRTEVGELFF

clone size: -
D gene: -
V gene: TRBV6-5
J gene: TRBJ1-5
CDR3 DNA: TGTGCCAGCAGTTACACCTCACAGGGTAATCAGCCCCAGCATTTT
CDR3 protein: CASSYTSQGNQPQHF